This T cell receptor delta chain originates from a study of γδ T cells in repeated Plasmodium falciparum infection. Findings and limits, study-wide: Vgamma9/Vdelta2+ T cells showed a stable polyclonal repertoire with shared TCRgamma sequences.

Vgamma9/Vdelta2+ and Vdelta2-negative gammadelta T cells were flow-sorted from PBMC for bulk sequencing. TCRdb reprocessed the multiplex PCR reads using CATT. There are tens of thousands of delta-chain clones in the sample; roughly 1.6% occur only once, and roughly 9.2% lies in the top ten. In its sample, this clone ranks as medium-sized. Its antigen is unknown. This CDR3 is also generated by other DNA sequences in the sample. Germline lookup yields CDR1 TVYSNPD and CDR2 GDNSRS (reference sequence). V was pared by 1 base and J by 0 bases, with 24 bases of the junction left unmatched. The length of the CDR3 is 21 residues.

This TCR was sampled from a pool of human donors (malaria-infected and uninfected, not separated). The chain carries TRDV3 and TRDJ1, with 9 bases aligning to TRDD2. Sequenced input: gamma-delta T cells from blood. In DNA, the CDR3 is TGTGCCTTTATAGGAGAGGCCTTCCTACTGAACGGGGGGCCTTACACCGATAAACTCATCTTT. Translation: CAFIGEAFLLNGGPYTDKLIF.